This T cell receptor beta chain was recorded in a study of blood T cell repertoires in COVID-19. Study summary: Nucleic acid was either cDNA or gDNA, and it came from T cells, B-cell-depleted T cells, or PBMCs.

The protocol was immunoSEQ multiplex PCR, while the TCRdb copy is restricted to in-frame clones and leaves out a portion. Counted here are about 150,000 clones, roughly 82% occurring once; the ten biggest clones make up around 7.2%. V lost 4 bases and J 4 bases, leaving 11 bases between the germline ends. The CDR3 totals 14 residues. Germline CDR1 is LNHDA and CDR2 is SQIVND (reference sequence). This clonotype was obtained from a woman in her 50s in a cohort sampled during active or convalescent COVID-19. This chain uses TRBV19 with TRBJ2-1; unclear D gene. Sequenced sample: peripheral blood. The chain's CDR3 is CASSTQTPYNEQFF. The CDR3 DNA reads TGTGCCAGTAGTACCCAGACTCCTTACAATGAGCAGTTCTTC.